This T cell receptor (beta chain) was identified during a study of blood T cell repertoires in COVID-19. Method: immunoSEQ multiplex PCR; TCRdb's copy keeps in-frame clones and lacks some. Seen here are 75,000 to 100,000 clones, roughly 89% observed once, and the top ten hold 15%. This CDR3 has 15 amino acids. With 0 bases removed from V and 2 bases from J, the gap between germline ends came to 11 bases. From germline, CDR1 is MGHRA and CDR2 YSYEKL. Sequenced input: peripheral blood. The rearrangement uses TRBV4-1 and TRBJ2-7, with D unresolved. The TCR was taken from a human donor in a cohort sampled during active COVID-19. CDR3 sequence (DNA): TGCGCCAGCAGCCAAGATCAAGTAGTTACCTACGAGCAGTACTTC. Residues: CASSQDQVVTYEQYF.